This entry describes one T cell receptor (beta chain). Its target is unknown. CDR3 size: 17 residues. The ends were cut back, 4 bases at V and 5 bases at J, with 20 bases in the middle. Looked up from germline, CDR1 is LNHDA and CDR2 is SQIVND (reference sequence). The sample is drawn from a study of graft-versus-host responses after intestinal transplantation. Across the study: Those transplanted obtained multivisceral, liver-intestinal, or isolated intestinal grafts. The whole recipient group had anti-thymocyte globulin induction followed by tacrolimus and steroids for about three years.

Here immunoSEQ multiplex PCR was the method, and the copy in TCRdb shows in-frame clones only, minus some. The sample consists of about 30,000 clones, 70% to 90% of them appearing once. Findings and limits, study-wide: In recipient marrow, GvH clones were found, and some appeared first in ileum or blood. Patients with graft-donor T cell macrochimerism had high graft-versus-host to host-versus-graft clonal ratios in allografts.

The TCR comes from a human patient who received an intestinal transplant, so some T cells may come from the graft donor. The sample in question was PBMCs, obtained around 61 weeks after intestinal transplantation. The chain carries TRBV19 and TRBJ2-2; weak D call: TRBD2 (6 bases). The CDR3 DNA reads as TGTGCCAGTAGTAACCACCCCGGGGGAGTAGGGACCGGGGAGCTGTTTTTT. This encodes CASSNHPGGVGTGELFF.